This T cell receptor (beta chain) originates from a study of blood T cells in healthy people across ages. PCR was performed a second time for roughly 7 to 12 cycles using a sample-barcoded 5' primer and a J-beta primer mix. TCRdb ran MiXCR on the 5' RACE reads and lists one entry per CDR3 protein. The sample includes over a million distinct CDR3 sequences, less than 50% of them seen just once. The CDR3 runs to 16 residues. Germline CDR1 reads MGHRA; CDR2 reads YSYEKL. With 5 bases removed from V and 3 bases from J, the gap between germline ends came to 20 bases. Every sample had a minimum of 6 million PBMCs isolated.

J is TRBJ2-7 and V is TRBV4-1; D might be TRBD1 or TRBD2, each matching 6 bases. This clonotype was sampled from an older woman in good health. The sample taken for sequencing was blood. CDR3: CASSNALGGGNYEQYF. Here the CDR3 DNA reads TGCGCCAGCAGCAACGCCCTAGGGGGAGGAAACTACGAGCAGTACTTC.